This T cell receptor (beta chain) originates from a study of T cell responses to AZD1222 COVID-19 vaccine. Points on this clone: Antigen unknown.

The CDR3 length is 14 residues. CDR1 PRHDT and CDR2 FYEKMQ come from the germline V gene (reference sequence). Between the trimmed V and J ends, which lost 5 bases and 4 bases, there was a span of 12 bases. Study conclusions and caveats: Every sample of the repertoires postdated the peak T cell response. Across spike, vaccine-associated CD4 TCRs were found, dominant at 160-218 and 743-854.

Sequencing was performed with immunoSEQ multiplex PCR; in TCRdb, only in-frame clones are kept and a portion is missing. The table shows roughly 180,000 clones, with around 87% occurring only once. This chain joins TRBV13 and TRBJ1-3, with D possibly matching TRBD1 (5 bases). This sample comprised peripheral blood, obtained on day 0 of MenACWY control vaccination. This TCR came from an adult in good health. CDR3 region: CASSLRGSGNTIYF. The CDR3 DNA follows: TGTGCCAGCAGCCTAAGGGGATCCGGAAACACCATATATTTT.